What follows are 29 T cell receptor beta chains derived from one specimen sequenced in a study of blood T cells in healthy people across ages. Using a J-beta primer mix together with a sample-barcoded 5' primer, a second PCR was run for roughly 6 to 11 cycles. One entry per CDR3 protein, called by TCRdb with MiXCR from the 5' RACE reads. Altogether approximately 600,000 distinct CDR3 sequences are present, around three fifths being singletons, with the ten largest covering 30% to 45%. Sample: blood. The receptors shown here come from a man between 60 and 75 years old in good health.

This clonotype showed up many times. The CDR3 nucleotides read TGTGCCAGCAGTACGGACAGGGTCTCCTACAATGAGCAGTTCTTC. It translates to CASSTDRVSYNEQFF. This chain connects TRBV6-6 to TRBJ2-1, with TRBD1 matching over 8 bases. CDR3 length equals 15 residues. Germline CDR1 reads MNHNY; CDR2 reads SVGAGI (reference sequence). The J segment lost 0 bases and the V segment lost 5 bases, leaving 3 bases of the junction unmatched.

This clonotype was recorded a few times. V gene TRBV7-2 combines with J gene TRBJ2-5, with D possibly being TRBD1 or TRBD2 (5 bases each). This CDR3 comprises 13 residues. Trimming stripped 4 bases from V and 12 bases from J, with 18 bases between. Germline V gene sequence: CDR1 SGHTA, CDR2 FQGNSA. CDR3 region: CASSYPDGWGKYF. For the CDR3, the DNA is TGTGCCAGCAGCTACCCGGACGGATGGGGGAAGTACTTC.

The V and J genes are TRBV4-1 and TRBJ2-7; no reliable D call. Germline V CDR1 and CDR2: MGHRA, YSYEKL. The ends were cut back, 4 bases at V and 3 bases at J, with 10 bases in the middle. The CDR3 extends over 13 amino acids. CDR3 residues: CASSLLLGYEQYF. DNA of the CDR3: TGCGCCAGCAGCCTCCTCCTCGGCTACGAGCAGTACTTC.

This chain connects TRBV6-5 to TRBJ1-2, with 7 bases fitting TRBD1. V was clipped by 6 bases and J by 4 bases; unmatched bases: 8. Germline CDR1 reads MNHEY; CDR2 reads SVGAGI. There are 14 residues in the CDR3. CDR3 sequence reads: CASRGTALLYGYTF. CDR3 bases: TGTGCCAGCAGGGGGACAGCCCTACTCTATGGCTACACCTTC.

The chain carries TRBV5-1 and TRBJ2-1; 10 bases fit TRBD1. This CDR3 has 14 amino acids. The V gene's germline CDR1 is SGHRS and CDR2 YFSETQ. Trimming removed 0 bases from V and 9 bases from J; junction bases left unmatched: 3. CDR3 protein: CASSLEGQGVEQFF. CDR3 sequence (DNA): TGCGCCAGCAGCTTGGAAGGACAGGGGGTTGAGCAGTTCTTC.

In this sample, this clonotype turned up a few times. The V call is TRBV6-2 or TRBV6-3, the J call TRBJ2-1; 11 bases map to TRBD2. In germline, CDR1 is MNHEY, CDR2 SVGEGT. The CDR3 spans 16 residues. Losses at the gene ends were 2 bases for V and 2 bases for J; bases not matched to a gene: 2. Here the CDR3 reads CASSYRSGGAYNEQFF. For the CDR3, the DNA is TGTGCCAGCAGTTACCGTAGCGGGGGGGCCTACAATGAGCAGTTCTTC.

This chain links TRBV10-2 with TRBJ2-7, with D tentatively TRBD1 (5 bases). The J call may be in error: the DNA end matches TRBJ2-4 better. This CDR3 region has 15 residues. Germline V CDR1 and CDR2: WSHSY, SAAADI. CDR3 amino acids: CASSDWSGMGNIQYF. The CDR3, as DNA: TGCGCCAGCAGTGATTGGTCAGGGATGGGGAACATTCAGTACTTC.

This chain links TRBV6-6 with TRBJ2-7, with 13 bases that match TRBD2. V trimming: 6 bases; J trimming: 4 bases; junction bases outside the gene matches: 9. Germline CDR1 and CDR2: MNHNY and SVGAGI (reference sequence). The CDR3 is 16 residues long. As DNA, the CDR3 is TGTGCCAGCAGCAATCCCGGGACTAGCGGGACTTACGAGCAGTACTTC. Amino acid sequence: CASSNPGTSGTYEQYF.

The chain employs TRBV9 and TRBJ2-3; D might be TRBD2 (6 bases). The CDR3 totals 15 residues. The V and J ends lost 0 bases and 4 bases respectively, with 12 bases between them. CDR1 is SGDLS and CDR2 is YYNGEE in the germline V gene. The CDR3 reads CASSVGTSRADTQYF. The CDR3 DNA follows: TGTGCCAGCAGCGTAGGTACTAGCCGCGCAGATACGCAGTATTTT.

The chain recombines TRBV6-5 with TRBJ2-3, with 7 bases aligning to TRBD1. CDR1 and CDR2 from the germline V gene are MNHEY and SVGAGI. The CDR3 is 16 amino acids. V gave up 4 bases and J gave up 2 bases; unmatched junction bases: 9. This chain's CDR3 is CASSLTGKLFTDTQYF. The DNA of the CDR3 is TGTGCCAGCAGTTTGACAGGGAAACTATTCACAGATACGCAGTATTTT.

The V and J genes are TRBV2 and TRBJ2-5; D perhaps matches TRBD2 (6 bases). V lost 10 bases and J lost 11, with 23 bases in between. In germline, CDR1 is SNHLY, CDR2 FYNNEI. The CDR3 runs 13 residues. CDR3: CATAVEGSYGQYF. CDR3 nucleotides: TGTGCCACCGCGGTGGAGGGGAGCTACGGGCAGTACTTC.

This clonotype has a handful of counts. This rearrangement joins TRBV3-1 to TRBJ2-1; D possibly corresponds to TRBD2 (5 bases). Looked up from germline, CDR1 is LGHDT and CDR2 is YNNKEL (reference sequence). V gave up 5 bases and J gave up 4 bases, with 15 bases separating them. CDR3 length: 15 residues. The CDR3: CASSEPGLPYNEQFF. The CDR3 nucleotides are TGTGCCAGCAGCGAGCCCGGACTCCCATACAATGAGCAGTTCTTC.

This chain joins TRBV12-3 or TRBV12-4 and TRBJ2-1; D call uncertain. V lost 6 bases and J 4 bases, leaving 16 bases between the germline ends. The CDR3 runs 15 residues. The CDR3 nucleotides are TGTGCCAGCAGCCCCCAGCGTACGTGGTACAATGAGCAGTTCTTC. Protein product: CASSPQRTWYNEQFF.

The V call is TRBV11-1, the J call TRBJ2-7; D is unresolved. There are 18 residues in the CDR3. Deletions cut 2 bases from V and 0 bases from J, with 20 bases between. CDR1 and CDR2 (germline): SGHAT, FQDESV (reference sequence). CDR3 nucleotide sequence: TGTGCCAGCAGCTTACGCCGGCTTGGGCGCGGAACCTCCTACGAGCAGTACTTC. Its translation is CASSLRRLGRGTSYEQYF.

This rearrangement joins TRBV27 to TRBJ1-5, with D hard to call. The CDR3 has 13 residues. Germline V CDR1 and CDR2: MNHEY, SMNVEV (reference sequence). Trimming stripped 5 bases from V and 5 bases from J, with 10 bases between. Here the CDR3 DNA reads TGTGCCAGCAGTGCGACCCAGTATCAGCCCCAGCATTTT. Translation: CASSATQYQPQHF.

The chain uses TRBV18 and TRBJ1-2; 7 nucleotides line up with TRBD1. This CDR3 spans 17 amino acids. Trimming at V came to 6 bases and at J to 6 bases, leaving 19 bases not matched to a gene. CDR1 is KGHSH and CDR2 is LQKENI in the germline V gene. The CDR3 DNA reads as TGTGCCAGCTCCCGACAGACAGGGTCCCATCAGGATGATGGCTACACCTTC. Amino acid sequence: CASSRQTGSHQDDGYTF.

Written as DNA, the CDR3 is TGTGCCAGCAGCTCTATCGTTCTGGCCAAAAACATTCAGTACTTC. This encodes CASSSIVLAKNIQYF. This chain uses TRBV5-8 with TRBJ2-4, with D hard to call. Trimming cost V 3 bases and J 1 base, with 11 bases left between them. Germline V gives CDR1 SGHTS, CDR2 YDEGEE. The CDR3 runs to 15 residues.

The V call is TRBV20-1, the J call TRBJ2-4; 10 nucleotides match TRBD1. The DNA end lines up better with TRBJ2-7; the J call may be wrong. The CDR3 spans 13 residues. Germline V gene sequence: CDR1 DFQATT, CDR2 SNEGSKA (reference sequence). CDR3: CSGNRQGAYEQYF. The DNA for the CDR3 is TGCAGTGGTAACAGACAGGGGGCTTACGAGCAGTACTTC.

The V gene is TRBV14, the J gene TRBJ2-4; D gene uncertain. The DNA matches TRBJ2-7 better at its end, which makes the J call doubtful. CDR3 size: 15 residues. The germline CDR1 and CDR2 sequences are SGHDN and FVKESK. The CDR3 protein is CASSQDPGTHYEQYF. The CDR3 DNA reads TGTGCCAGCAGCCAAGATCCGGGCACCCACTACGAGCAGTACTTC.

This clonotype turned up a few times. The chain is built from TRBV24-1 and TRBJ2-3; no reliable D call. V lost 3 bases and J 0 bases, leaving 12 bases between the germline ends. This CDR3 spans 16 amino acids. Germline CDR1 is KGHDR and CDR2 is SFDVKD. The CDR3 here is CATSDRTASSTDTQYF. As DNA, the CDR3 is TGTGCCACCAGTGATCGGACCGCGTCTAGCACAGATACGCAGTATTTT.

The gene calls are TRBV6-5 and TRBJ2-4; D remains unclear. CDR1 is MNHEY and CDR2 is SVGAGI in the germline V gene. The V gene lost 6 bases and the J gene lost 0 bases, with 6 bases spanning the gap. The CDR3 loop spans 13 amino acids. CDR3 region: CASREIAKNIQYF. The DNA of the CDR3 is TGTGCCAGCAGGGAGATAGCCAAAAACATTCAGTACTTC.

The V call is TRBV5-5, the J call TRBJ2-5; 7 positions agree with TRBD1. V lost 4 bases, J lost 4 bases, and 7 bases stayed unmatched. Germline V gene data show CDR1 as SGHKS and CDR2 as YYEKEE (reference sequence). This CDR3 is 14 amino acids long. CDR3 coding DNA: TGTGCCAGCAGCATCAGGGGGAATGGAGAGACCCAGTACTTC. This translates into CASSIRGNGETQYF. The full variable domain, its missing parts supplied by reference TRBV5-5 and TRBJ2-5, is DAGVTQSPTHLIKTRGQQVTLRCSPISGHKSVSWYQQVLGQGPQFIFQYYEKEERGRGNFPDRFSARQFPNYSSELNVNALLLGDSALYLCASSIRGNGETQYFGPGTRLLVL.

The chain carries TRBV6-1 and TRBJ2-3, with unresolved D. This CDR3 spans 14 amino acids. Trimming removed 4 bases from V and 0 bases from J, with 8 bases in between. Looked up from germline, CDR1 is MNHNS and CDR2 is SASEGT. CDR3 coding DNA: TGTGCCAGCAGTGGTAAGGACAGCACAGATACGCAGTATTTT. Amino acids: CASSGKDSTDTQYF.

This clonotype occurred many times. The chain is built from TRBV28 and TRBJ1-4; the D gene is possibly TRBD1 (5 bases). This CDR3 contains 13 residues. The germline gives CDR1 MDHEN, CDR2 SYDVKM. Between the trimmed V and J ends, which lost 4 bases and 7 bases, there was a span of 10 bases. CDR3 nucleotide sequence: TGTGCCAGCAGTTCGGGGGACGTTGAAAAACTGTTTTTT. It is translated as CASSSGDVEKLFF.

This clonotype was seen more than once but under ten times. The chain has TRBV28 and TRBJ2-7, with a possible D match to TRBD1 (6 bases). Germline values: CDR1 MDHEN, CDR2 SYDVKM. CDR3 length equals 15 residues. V was cut by 6 bases and J by 1 base, with 16 bases left in between. The CDR3 here is CASRKPRTASYEQYF. CDR3 bases: TGTGCCAGCAGAAAACCGAGGACAGCTTCCTACGAGCAGTACTTC.

Many counts were recorded for this clonotype. This sequence joins TRBV12-3 or TRBV12-4 and TRBJ1-2; TRBD1 agrees at 8 bases. The CDR3 spans 12 residues. V dropped 4 bases and J dropped 6; count of bases not matched to a gene: 1. CDR3 in amino acids: CASSSGGHGYTF. DNA of the CDR3: TGTGCCAGCAGTTCAGGGGGCCATGGCTACACCTTC.

The rearrangement links TRBV10-3 to TRBJ2-5; D is possibly TRBD2 (5 bases). V lost 6 bases and J lost 3, with 11 bases in between. The CDR3 extends over 13 amino acids. Germline V CDR1 and CDR2: ENHRY, SYGVKD. CDR3 nucleotide sequence: TGTGCCATCAGCCCCGGGAAAGAAGAGACCCAGTACTTC. It yields the protein CAISPGKEETQYF.

The chain has TRBV9 and TRBJ2-1, with D possibly matching TRBD1 (8 bases). This CDR3 spans 17 amino acids. The ends were cut back, 3 bases at V and 2 bases at J, with 18 bases in the middle. CDR1 SGDLS and CDR2 YYNGEE come from the germline V gene. DNA of the CDR3: TGTGCCAGCAGCGCCGGGGGGAACAGGGGGGCCTACAATGAGCAGTTCTTC. Its translation is CASSAGGNRGAYNEQFF. The whole variable domain, remainder taken from reference TRBV9 and TRBJ2-1, is DSGVTQTPKHLITATGQRVTLRCSPRSGDLSVYWYQQSLDQGLQFLIQYYNGEERAKGNILERFSAQQFPDLHSELNLSSLELGDSALYFCASSAGGNRGAYNEQFFGPGTRLTVL.

This clonotype was seen more than once but under ten times. The genes are TRBV20-1 and TRBJ2-5; 12 nucleotides line up with TRBD2. The J call may be in error: the DNA end matches TRBJ2-7 better. This CDR3 has 15 amino acids. Germline V gene sequence: CDR1 DFQATT, CDR2 SNEGSKA (reference sequence). CDR3 amino acids: CSARGSSGGVYEQYF. The CDR3 nucleotides read TGCAGTGCTAGAGGGTCTAGCGGGGGGGTATACGAGCAGTACTTC.